This TCR beta chain was captured by sequencing in a study of blood T cells in healthy people across ages. The use of a sample-barcoded 5' primer and a J-beta primer mix characterized a second PCR of about 6 to 11 cycles. In TCRdb, the 5' RACE reads were re-called with MiXCR into one record per CDR3 protein. The sample consists of over 950,000 distinct CDR3 sequences, roughly two fifths of them appearing once. Collection of around 10 milliliters of peripheral blood was performed for each donor. In its sample, this clonotype was seen a few times. The CDR3 is 13 amino acids. V was clipped by 5 bases and J by 4 bases, with 12 bases between them. CDR1 is GTSNPN and CDR2 is SVGIG in the germline V gene (reference sequence).

The sequencing input was blood. The source is a man between 18 and 29 years old in good health. The chain couples TRBV30 to TRBJ2-1; D is possibly TRBD1 (6 bases). The CDR3 DNA is TGTGCCTGGGCCCTCGGACAGTACAATGAGCAGTTCTTC. It yields the protein CAWALGQYNEQFF.